This entry describes one TCR beta chain. This specimen belongs to a study of blood T cell repertoires in COVID-19. About the study: Sources were T cells, B-cell-depleted T cells, or PBMCs; the material itself was cDNA or gDNA.

This CDR3 region has 20 residues. Trimming removed 4 bases from V and 5 bases from J; junction bases left unmatched: 21. CDR1 is SGHRS, CDR2 YFSETQ, per germline. Donors were grouped by their self-reported clinical history. The method was immunoSEQ multiplex PCR; TCRdb's version includes in-frame clones alone and lacks a portion of them. The table has some 320,000 clones, roughly 90% seen once; the top ten hold 3.9%. The rearrangement joins TRBV5-1 to TRBJ2-5; 12 nucleotides agree with TRBD2. Sequencing used PBMCs or T cells enriched from blood (not recorded which). The clonotype comes from a woman aged 25-40 years who had been exposed to COVID-19. The CDR3, as DNA: TGCGCCAGCAGCCCCGGCCGGGCTAGCGGGGGGGCCGCTGCTTCGGAGACCCAGTACTTC. Protein: CASSPGRASGGAAASETQYF.